The 8 T cell receptor beta chains listed next were all sequenced from one sample in a study of beta chain features in type 1 diabetes listed by TCRdb under 2018. The library was generated by the immunoSEQ multiplex PCR assay. The entire amount of isolated RNA was reverse transcribed using the High Capacity cDNA Reverse Transcription Kit, so the sequenced TCRB transcripts were expressed ones. In its TCRdb copy, this immuneACCESS table keeps in-frame sequences only and misses some clones. Where compared with another copy, unresolved V genes explain less than half of these, and the others have no known cause. The table for this sample lists 130,000 or so clones; roughly 10% of them were counted only once. Of the sample, 0.55% to 0.75% falls within the top ten clones. Material for sequencing was central memory CD4+ T cells from blood. These receptors were obtained from a woman in her thirties or forties in good health.

The rearrangement joins TRBV7-2 to TRBJ2-1, with 12 nucleotides matching TRBD2. From germline, CDR1 is SGHTA and CDR2 FQGNSA. V dropped 3 bases and J dropped 7; count of bases not matched to a gene: 7. The CDR3 totals 16 residues. The CDR3 reads CASSFRLAGAINEQFF. The CDR3, as DNA: TGTGCCAGCAGCTTCCGACTAGCGGGGGCGATTAATGAGCAGTTCTTC.

This clone was seen repeatedly, ten times or more. V and J are TRBV29-1 and TRBJ1-1; D might be TRBD1 (6 bases). Germline assignment: CDR1 SQVTM and CDR2 ANQGSEA. The CDR3 spans 11 residues. V shed 6 bases and J shed 6 bases, with 11 bases lying between them. CDR3 region: CSVQTGAEAFF. CDR3 nucleotide sequence: TGCAGCGTCCAGACAGGCGCTGAAGCTTTCTTT.

This clone was seen a few times. V and J are TRBV29-1 and TRBJ2-7, with D tentatively TRBD1 (7 bases). This CDR3 has 14 residues. Germline CDR1 is SQVTM and CDR2 is ANQGSEA. V dropped 7 bases and J dropped 3 bases, with 19 bases sitting between them. This CDR3 reads CSAGGTDSIYEQYF. The CDR3 DNA is TGCAGCGCCGGCGGGACAGATAGCATCTACGAGCAGTACTTC.

This clone was picked up many times. The chain carries TRBV14 and TRBJ2-5; D is unresolved. The CDR3 extends over 15 amino acids. CDR1 and CDR2 (germline): SGHDN, FVKESK. Deletions cut 0 bases from V and 5 bases from J, with 13 bases between. For the CDR3, the DNA is TGTGCCAGCAGCCAAGATAACTTTGGTCGGGAGACCCAGTACTTC. Translating gives CASSQDNFGRETQYF.

This clone appeared a few times. This chain connects TRBV2 to TRBJ1-5; no firm D call. V gave up 7 bases and J gave up 0 bases, with 10 bases separating them. The CDR3 length is 14 residues. Looked up from germline, CDR1 is SNHLY and CDR2 is FYNNEI. In DNA form, the CDR3 reads TGTGCCAGCATATTTTCAGGTAGCAATCAGCCCCAGCATTTT. This codes for CASIFSGSNQPQHF.

This clone was seen only a few times. This chain uses TRBV4-3 with TRBJ2-1, with TRBD1 matching 8 bases. The CDR3 sequence is 16 residues long. V dropped 0 bases and J dropped 4; count of bases not matched to a gene: 5. Germline V gene data show CDR1 as LGHNA and CDR2 as YSLEER. The CDR3 DNA reads as TGCGCCAGCAGCCAAGATCCGACAGGGGAATACAATGAGCAGTTCTTC. Protein product: CASSQDPTGEYNEQFF.

This rearrangement joins TRBV6-5 to TRBJ1-1; no reliable D call. This CDR3 region has 15 residues. Germline V gene data show CDR1 as MNHEY and CDR2 as SVGAGI. Trimming shortened V by 2 bases and J by 6 bases, and 16 bases separated the two germline ends. CDR3 DNA sequence: TGTGCCAGCAGTTACGCCACGGCTGGCGGCTCTGAAGCTTTCTTT. This gives the protein CASSYATAGGSEAFF.

This clone was seen only a few times. This rearrangement joins TRBV5-1 to TRBJ2-5; 8 positions agree with TRBD2. The CDR3 is 15 amino acids. J lost 1 base, V lost 0 bases, and 2 bases had no gene match. Germline CDR1 reads SGHRS; CDR2 reads YFSETQ. The CDR3 region has the DNA TGCGCCAGCAGCTTGGGTGGGACTAGCCAAGAGACCCAGTACTTC. Encoded protein: CASSLGGTSQETQYF.